The 11 T cell receptor beta chains below come from one sample, sequenced in a study of T cell changes during pregnancy in multiple sclerosis. The assay was immunoSEQ multiplex PCR, and TCRdb's table has in-frame clones only and misses some. Of around 44,000 clones in the sample, around 89% are singletons; the top ten hold 1% to 1.5%. Sample: CD4+ T cells from peripheral blood mononuclear cells, taken in the second trimester of pregnancy. The receptors here all came from a female donor with multiple sclerosis, enrolled in a pregnancy study.

The chain has TRBV27 and TRBJ2-5, with D possibly being TRBD1 (6 bases). V dropped 5 bases and J dropped 5 bases, with 12 bases sitting between them. This CDR3 comprises 13 residues. Germline V CDR1 and CDR2: MNHEY, SMNVEV (reference sequence). The CDR3 sequence is CASSTGHGETQYF. The CDR3 DNA follows: TGTGCCAGCAGTACGGGACATGGGGAGACCCAGTACTTC.

This sequence joins TRBV19 and TRBJ2-1; possibly TRBD1 for D (6 bases). Between the trimmed V and J ends, which lost 4 bases and 3 bases, there was a span of 22 bases. Germline assignment: CDR1 LNHDA and CDR2 SQIVND (reference sequence). This CDR3 is built from 18 residues. The DNA of the CDR3 is TGTGCCAGTAGTAGGAGGCAGACTCAGAAGGGGGTCTACAATGAGCAGTTCTTC. This sequence encodes CASSRRQTQKGVYNEQFF.

The chain has TRBV11-2 and TRBJ2-1; D may be TRBD2 (6 bases). This CDR3 region has 13 residues. Germline CDR1 is SGHAT and CDR2 is FQNNGV. Deletions cut 9 bases from V and 8 bases from J, with 17 bases between. The CDR3 is CASLAGRLDEQFF. CDR3 DNA: TGTGCCAGTTTAGCCGGGAGACTCGATGAGCAGTTCTTC.

This clone was recorded once. This rearrangement joins TRBV19 to TRBJ2-5, with 7 bases fitting TRBD2. V trimming: 3 bases; J trimming: 1 base; junction bases outside the gene matches: 8. This CDR3 comprises 16 residues. Germline CDR1 and CDR2: LNHDA and SQIVND (reference sequence). The CDR3 DNA is TGTGCCAGTAGTATCGGCGGACTAGTAGGCCAAGAGACCCAGTACTTC. Its protein product is CASSIGGLVGQETQYF.

Turning to this clone: Relative to the germline gene, one junction end is altered; a read error may explain this. The chain recombines TRBV7-7 with TRBJ2-1; the D gene is possibly TRBD2 (5 bases). This CDR3 is built from 15 residues. Germline CDR1 reads SSHAT; CDR2 reads FNYEAQ (reference sequence). As DNA, the CDR3 is TGTGCTAGCAGCCCGGGATTTGGCTCCTACAATGAGCAGTTCTTC. Its translation: CASSPGFGSYNEQFF.

This chain connects TRBV7-8 to TRBJ2-3, with TRBD1 as a possible D gene (5 bases). Trimming removed 1 base from V and 0 bases from J, with 23 bases in between. Germline V gene sequence: CDR1 SGHVS, CDR2 FQNEAQ. CDR3 length equals 20 residues. The CDR3 coding sequence is TGTGCCAGCAGCTTAGTGGGTTTCACTTGGACACCCGCTAGCACAGATACGCAGTATTTT. This translates into CASSLVGFTWTPASTDTQYF.

The genes are TRBV4-1 and TRBJ1-4; D might be TRBD1 (5 bases). The V gene's germline CDR1 is MGHRA and CDR2 YSYEKL. Trimming left V 5 bases short and J 0 bases short, with 10 bases between. The CDR3 has 15 amino acids. This chain's CDR3 is CASSMQGATNEKLFF. The CDR3 nucleotides read TGCGCCAGCAGCATGCAGGGTGCAACTAATGAAAAACTGTTTTTT.

V is TRBV10-3 and J is TRBJ1-3, with 7 bases aligning to TRBD1. The CDR3 consists of 14 residues. The V and J ends lost 7 bases and 4 bases, in that order; junction bases with no gene match: 7. Germline CDR1 is ENHRY and CDR2 is SYGVKD. CDR3 protein: CAITWDSPGNTIYF. In DNA, the CDR3 is TGTGCCATCACCTGGGACAGTCCGGGAAACACCATATATTTT.

The chain has TRBV9 and TRBJ2-1; 12 nucleotides agree with TRBD2. CDR1 and CDR2 from the germline V gene are SGDLS and YYNGEE. With V trimmed by 0 bases and J by 1 base, 2 bases remained unmatched. The CDR3 spans 17 residues. CDR3 sequence (DNA): TGTGCCAGCAGCGTAGAGCTAGCGGGAGGGTCCTACAATGAGCAGTTCTTC. It yields the protein CASSVELAGGSYNEQFF. Using reference TRBV9 and TRBJ2-1 for the parts outside the CDR3, the full variable domain is DSGVTQTPKHLITATGQRVTLRCSPRSGDLSVYWYQQSLDQGLQFLIQYYNGEERAKGNILERFSAQQFPDLHSELNLSSLELGDSALYFCASSVELAGGSYNEQFFGPGTRLTVL.

The chain is built from TRBV19 and TRBJ2-1; 9 nucleotides align to TRBD1. V was pared by 1 base and J by 8 bases, with 12 bases of the junction left unmatched. The CDR3 totals 17 residues. Per germline, CDR1 LNHDA and CDR2 SQIVND (reference sequence). The chain's CDR3 is CASSIAPPGTGRDEQFF. The CDR3 DNA follows: TGTGCCAGTAGTATAGCGCCTCCCGGGACAGGGAGGGATGAGCAGTTCTTC. Together with reference TRBV19 and TRBJ2-1, the CDR3 gives the full variable domain: DGGITQSPKYLFRKEGQNVTLSCEQNLNHDAMYWYRQDPGQGLRLIYYSQIVNDFQKGDIAEGYSVSREKKESFPLTVTSAQKNPTAFYLCASSIAPPGTGRDEQFFGPGTRLTVL.

The gene calls are TRBV27 and TRBJ1-2; D possibly corresponds to TRBD1 (6 bases). CDR1 and CDR2 (germline): MNHEY, SMNVEV (reference sequence). The CDR3 sequence is 13 residues long. The V end was cut by 3 bases, the J end by 7 bases, with 12 bases between. The CDR3 protein is CASSFRGAGGYTF. In nucleotides, the CDR3 is TGTGCCAGCAGTTTCCGGGGGGCAGGTGGCTACACCTTC.